The 30 T cell receptor beta chains below all came from one sample that was sequenced in a study of identical twins. One entry per CDR3 protein, called by TCRdb with MiXCR from the 5' RACE reads. The table shows under 350,000 distinct CDR3 sequences, with just under 9.5% occurring only once. Separately, the same data were catalogued under a study of yellow fever vaccine responses in identical twins.

Sequenced sample: CD8+ T cells sorted from blood. These receptors came from a woman younger than 35 in good health.

This clonotype was seen a few times. A read error may produce the germline difference seen at one junction end. The rearrangement joins TRBV12-3 or TRBV12-4 to TRBJ2-5; weak D call: TRBD2 (5 bases). This CDR3 comprises 11 residues. The CDR3 nucleotides are TGTGTCAGCAGTTTAGGAGGGACCCAGTACTTC. Encoded protein: CVSSLGGTQYF.

This sequence joins TRBV11-3 and TRBJ2-3; possibly TRBD1 for D (5 bases). The better agreement between TRBJ1-5 and the DNA end casts doubt on the J call. The length of the CDR3 is 21 residues. Germline loops: CDR1 SGHNT, CDR2 YENEEA. The CDR3 bases are TGTGCCAGCAGCTCGCTACCACCGGGACTAGCGGAAGGCCGGAGCACAGATACGCAGCATTTT. Protein product: CASSSLPPGLAEGRSTDTQHF.

This clonotype turned up a few times. This sequence joins TRBV5-1 and TRBJ2-1; tentative D call: TRBD2 (6 bases). CDR1 and CDR2 from the germline V gene are SGHRS and YFSETQ. The CDR3 sequence is 16 residues long. The V end was cut by 2 bases, the J end by 5 bases, with 17 bases between. CDR3 DNA: TGCGCCAGCAGCTTACCCCCGGGACTCCTAGACAATGAGCAGTTCTTC. Translation: CASSLPPGLLDNEQFF.

This clonotype was counted at least ten times. The chain recombines TRBV28 with TRBJ2-2; 11 positions agree with TRBD1. This CDR3 region has 15 residues. From germline, CDR1 is MDHEN and CDR2 SYDVKM. V lost 6 bases to trimming and J lost 5 bases; unmatched junction nucleotides: 5. The CDR3 spells CASRRGQGETGELFF. The CDR3 coding sequence is TGTGCCAGCAGGCGGGGACAGGGGGAGACCGGGGAGCTGTTTTTT.

This clonotype was recorded a few times. The gene calls are TRBV7-8 and TRBJ2-3; unclear D gene. Germline CDR1 reads SGHVS; CDR2 reads FQNEAQ. V was shortened by 2 bases and J by 8 bases, with 8 bases between the two germline ends. The CDR3 sequence is 12 residues long. The CDR3 loop is CASSLSSPTQYF. The CDR3 bases are TGTGCCAGCAGCTTATCGTCCCCTACGCAGTATTTT.

This clonotype was detected ten times or more. The chain carries TRBV29-1 and TRBJ2-7, with 7 bases identical to TRBD2. Per the germline V gene, CDR1 is SQVTM and CDR2 is ANQGSEA. This CDR3 has 13 amino acids. J was trimmed by 2 bases and V by 4 bases; bases with no gene match: 5. Here the CDR3 reads CSVVGGRTYEQYF. As DNA, the CDR3 is TGCAGCGTTGTGGGCGGGAGAACCTACGAGCAGTACTTC.

This clonotype was counted only a few times. The chain recombines TRBV29-1 with TRBJ2-7; 10 bases are shared with TRBD2. The CDR3 runs to 14 residues. The junction had 8 bases not matched to a gene; V was cut back by 6 bases and J by 3 bases. CDR1 SQVTM and CDR2 ANQGSEA come from the germline V gene. The CDR3 DNA reads as TGCAGCGTCGCTGGGACTAGCGACTTCTACGAGCAGTACTTC. Amino acids: CSVAGTSDFYEQYF.

This clonotype was recorded many times. The V gene is TRBV9, the J gene TRBJ1-4; D remains unclear. Germline loops: CDR1 SGDLS, CDR2 YYNGEE. CDR3 length equals 15 residues. V lost 3 bases to trimming and J lost 0 bases, with 9 bases between them. CDR3: CASSGIDPTNEKLFF. The DNA of the CDR3 is TGTGCCAGCAGCGGGATAGATCCAACTAATGAAAAACTGTTTTTT.

This clonotype has a count of ten or more. V gene TRBV6-4 combines with J gene TRBJ2-1, with 13 bases that match TRBD2. Germline trimming cut 4 bases from V and 8 bases from J; bases unmatched to any gene: 2. Germline CDR1 MRHNA, CDR2 SNTAGT. This CDR3 has 14 residues. CDR3 sequence: CASSGTSGSDEQFF. CDR3 sequence (DNA): TGTGCCAGCAGTGGGACTAGCGGGAGCGATGAGCAGTTCTTC.

This chain connects TRBV29-1 to TRBJ1-2; D possibly corresponds to TRBD1 (6 bases). The CDR3 sequence is 12 residues long. Trimming took off 7 bases at V and 5 bases at J, with 14 bases between the two ends. Germline assignment: CDR1 SQVTM and CDR2 ANQGSEA. CDR3 amino acids: CSGELTGYGYTF. Here the CDR3 DNA reads TGCAGCGGGGAGCTAACAGGGTATGGCTACACCTTC.

This clonotype has a handful of counts. V gene TRBV20-1 combines with J gene TRBJ2-3, with TRBD2 matching over 13 bases. V dropped 5 bases and J dropped 6; count of bases not matched to a gene: 8. Germline CDR1 and CDR2: DFQATT and SNEGSKA (reference sequence). This CDR3 is 15 amino acids long. CDR3 loop: CSAPILAGGADTQYF. CDR3 nucleotides: TGCAGTGCTCCCATACTAGCGGGAGGGGCGGATACGCAGTATTTT.

This rearrangement joins TRBV4-1 to TRBJ1-6; D is undetermined. The CDR3 extends over 14 amino acids. Germline V gene data show CDR1 as MGHRA and CDR2 as YSYEKL. V lost 0 bases and J lost 6, with 6 bases in between. CDR3 protein: CASSQEIANSPLHF. CDR3 sequence (DNA): TGCGCCAGCAGCCAAGAGATCGCTAATTCACCCCTCCACTTT.

This clonotype was seen more than once but under ten times. V is TRBV7-9 and J is TRBJ2-5; D is possibly TRBD1 (6 bases). The ends were cut back, 4 bases at V and 4 bases at J, with 13 bases in the middle. The germline V gene encodes CDR1 SEHNR and CDR2 FQNEAQ (reference sequence). CDR3 size: 14 residues. In DNA form, the CDR3 reads TGTGCCAGCAGCTCATCGGGACAACGAGAGACCCAGTACTTC. This encodes CASSSSGQRETQYF. The full variable domain, its missing parts supplied by reference TRBV7-9 and TRBJ2-5, is DTGVSQNPRHKITKRGQNVTFRCDPISEHNRLYWYRQTLGQGPEFLTYFQNEAQLEKSRLLSDRFSAERPKGSFSTLEIQRTEQGDSAMYLCASSSSGQRETQYFGPGTRLLVL.

The chain is built from TRBV15 and TRBJ2-1; maybe TRBD1 (8 bases). CDR1 is LNHNV, CDR2 YYDKDF, per germline (reference sequence). V was clipped by 5 bases and J by 3 bases, with 17 bases between them. The CDR3 is made up of 16 amino acids. This CDR3 reads CATSPSTGEGYNEQFF. The CDR3 DNA is TGTGCCACCAGCCCCTCGACAGGGGAGGGCTACAATGAGCAGTTCTTC.

This chain joins TRBV6-4 and TRBJ2-2; D gene ambiguous. Looked up from germline, CDR1 is MRHNA and CDR2 is SNTAGT. Trimming took 2 bases from V and 3 from J, leaving 16 bases between them. The CDR3 consists of 17 residues. The CDR3 nucleotides are TGTGCCAGCAGTGACCCCGAGACCCAAACGGACACCGGGGAGCTGTTTTTT. Translated, it gives CASSDPETQTDTGELFF.

This chain joins TRBV24-1 and TRBJ2-5, with D perhaps TRBD1 (6 bases). The V and J ends lost 3 bases and 2 bases respectively, with 18 bases between them. The CDR3 runs to 17 residues. Germline CDR1 reads KGHDR; CDR2 reads SFDVKD. CDR3 in DNA: TGTGCCACCAGTGATAAATTCAGGGGACGTCAACAAGAGACCCAGTACTTC. Its protein product is CATSDKFRGRQQETQYF.

This clonotype was counted ten times or more. This rearrangement joins TRBV24-1 to TRBJ2-1; no clear D. V gave up 4 bases and J gave up 3 bases, with 6 bases separating them. CDR1 KGHDR and CDR2 SFDVKD come from the germline V gene. CDR3 length: 13 amino acids. CDR3 nucleotide sequence: TGTGCCACCAGTGAATCACTCTACAATGAGCAGTTCTTC. Protein sequence: CATSESLYNEQFF.

Details on this clonotype: One junction end disagrees with the germline gene, perhaps due to a read error. The J gene is TRBJ2-3, the V gene TRBV20-1; D perhaps matches TRBD1 (6 bases). This CDR3 is 15 amino acids long. CDR1 and CDR2 (germline): DFQATT, SNEGSKA (reference sequence). The CDR3 region is CCARESRDIPDTQYF. In DNA form, the CDR3 reads TGCTGTGCTAGAGAAAGTCGGGACATCCCCGATACGCAGTATTTT.

This clonotype was counted ten times or more. The chain links TRBV28 to TRBJ2-1; TRBD2 matches 12 bases. Germline V lookup: CDR1 MDHEN, CDR2 SYDVKM. V was pared by 2 bases and J by 1 base, with 12 bases of the junction left unmatched. The CDR3 length is 20 residues. CDR3 amino acids: CASSLRPSGRVGESYNEQFF. Here the CDR3 DNA reads TGTGCCAGCAGTTTACGGCCTAGCGGGAGGGTTGGGGAATCCTACAATGAGCAGTTCTTC.

V and J are TRBV2 and TRBJ2-7, with TRBD2 identical over 8 bases. The CDR3 contains 17 residues. V dropped 6 bases and J dropped 3; count of bases not matched to a gene: 16. From germline, CDR1 is SNHLY and CDR2 FYNNEI. The CDR3 sequence: CASRMTSVTSYGYEQYF. The CDR3 DNA follows: TGTGCCAGCAGGATGACTAGCGTAACCTCCTATGGCTACGAGCAGTACTTC.

The chain links TRBV2 to TRBJ1-4; possible D gene TRBD1, 5 bases. V lost 4 bases and J lost 3, with 18 bases in between. Germline values: CDR1 SNHLY, CDR2 FYNNEI. This CDR3 has 17 residues. Here the CDR3 reads CASSAGTIGEPNEKLFF. CDR3 nucleotide sequence: TGTGCCAGCAGTGCGGGGACTATAGGGGAACCTAATGAAAAACTGTTTTTT. The whole variable domain, remainder taken from reference TRBV2 and TRBJ1-4, is EPEVTQTPSHQVTQMGQEVILRCVPISNHLYFYWYRQILGQKVEFLVSFYNNEISEKSEIFDDQFSVERPDGSNFTLKIRSTKLEDSAMYFCASSAGTIGEPNEKLFFGSGTQLSVL.

The table lists this clonotype with a few counts. This sequence joins TRBV7-6 and TRBJ2-5, with D tentatively TRBD2 (5 bases). V was pared by 2 bases and J by 3 bases, with 13 bases between. Germline CDR1 reads SGHVS; CDR2 reads FNYEAQ. The CDR3 totals 15 residues. CDR3 coding DNA: TGTGCCAGCAGCTTATCGCGCGGGCCTGAAGAGACCCAGTACTTC. Its translation: CASSLSRGPEETQYF.

This clonotype was counted many times. CDR3 sequence: CATSDTAGEKEQFF. CDR3 in DNA: TGTGCCACCAGTGATACCGCAGGGGAGAAGGAGCAGTTCTTC. The chain is built from TRBV24-1 and TRBJ2-1; D possibly corresponds to TRBD1 (6 bases). CDR3 length: 14 residues. Germline loops: CDR1 KGHDR, CDR2 SFDVKD. V was shortened by 3 bases and J by 10 bases, with 15 bases between the two germline ends.

This clonotype showed up many times. This chain uses TRBV2 with TRBJ2-1, with 10 bases that match TRBD2. V shed 1 base, J shed 11 bases, and the junction held 8 bases outside the gene matches. The CDR3 is 15 residues long. Per the germline V gene, CDR1 is SNHLY and CDR2 is FYNNEI. CDR3 residues: CASSEVLLAGIKQFF. Here the CDR3 DNA reads TGTGCCAGCAGTGAAGTGCTACTAGCGGGAATTAAGCAGTTCTTC.

The chain links TRBV4-2 to TRBJ2-7; possibly TRBD1 for D (6 bases). The CDR3 runs to 15 residues. From germline, CDR1 is LGHNA and CDR2 YNFKEQ. The V end lost 1 base, the J end lost 3 bases, and 13 bases lay between the germline ends. Here the CDR3 DNA reads TGTGCCAGCAGCCAAGGGGCCAGAGGGGGCTACGAGCAGTACTTC. Protein sequence: CASSQGARGGYEQYF.

This clonotype was counted a few times. The chain links TRBV19 to TRBJ1-1; 7 nucleotides agree with TRBD1. This CDR3 has 12 residues. V was clipped by 3 bases and J by 8 bases; unmatched bases: 3. Per the germline V gene, CDR1 is LNHDA and CDR2 is SQIVND (reference sequence). The CDR3 loop reads CASSMPGQEAFF. The CDR3 coding sequence is TGTGCCAGTAGTATGCCGGGACAGGAAGCTTTCTTT.

This clonotype turned up a few times. This chain connects TRBV5-1 to TRBJ2-4, with 8 bases fitting TRBD2. The CDR3 has 14 residues. The germline gives CDR1 SGHRS, CDR2 YFSETQ. With V trimmed by 4 bases and J by 8 bases, 8 bases remained unmatched. The DNA for the CDR3 is TGCGCCAGCAGCCCAGCGGGAGTAGGGGACATTCAGTACTTC. Its protein product is CASSPAGVGDIQYF.

This clonotype was counted a few times. The chain carries TRBV7-8 and TRBJ2-7; D is perhaps TRBD1 (6 bases). Germline V gives CDR1 SGHVS, CDR2 FQNEAQ. Trimming took 8 bases from V and 4 from J, leaving 18 bases between them. The CDR3 runs 14 residues. As DNA, the CDR3 is TGTGCCAGCTTCCCCGGAACAGGGTTTTACGAGCAGTACTTC. Residues: CASFPGTGFYEQYF.

V gene TRBV5-6 combines with J gene TRBJ2-1; TRBD2 matches 10 bases. This CDR3 spans 15 amino acids. CDR1 is SGHDT and CDR2 is YYEEEE in the germline V gene. Trimming at V came to 3 bases and at J to 7 bases, leaving 7 bases not matched to a gene. The CDR3 loop reads CASSSGLAVLNEQFF. Written as DNA, the CDR3 is TGTGCCAGCAGCTCTGGACTAGCGGTTTTGAATGAGCAGTTCTTC.

The chain recombines TRBV3-1 with TRBJ2-1, with TRBD2 matching 10 bases. The V gene end was trimmed by 1 base and the J gene end by 0 bases; junction bases not matched to a gene: 9. There are 19 residues in the CDR3. Germline loops: CDR1 LGHDT, CDR2 YNNKEL (reference sequence). The CDR3 spells CASSQGRLAGASSYNEQFF. The CDR3 nucleotides read TGTGCCAGCAGCCAAGGGCGGCTAGCGGGGGCAAGCTCCTACAATGAGCAGTTCTTC.